One sample yielded the 22 T cell receptor beta chains listed below, sequenced in a study of blood T cell repertoires in COVID-19. The protocol was immunoSEQ multiplex PCR, while the TCRdb copy is restricted to in-frame clones and leaves out a portion. The sample has 200,000 to 250,000 clones, about 88% seen once; the top ten hold about 4.8%. The specimen sequenced was peripheral blood. The receptors were gathered from a woman aged 35 to 49 with acute or convalescent COVID-19.

V and J are TRBV4-1 and TRBJ1-5; the D gene is possibly TRBD1 (5 bases). Trimming took 1 base from V and 5 from J, leaving 9 bases between them. In germline, CDR1 is MGHRA, CDR2 YSYEKL. The CDR3 has 14 amino acids. Here the CDR3 DNA reads TGCGCCAGCAGCCAAGCCCTCAGGGATCAGCCCCAGCATTTT. Amino acids: CASSQALRDQPQHF.

The V call is TRBV7-2, the J call TRBJ2-3; maybe TRBD2 (7 bases). Trimming cost V 5 bases and J 5 bases, with 17 bases left between them. The germline V gene has CDR1 SGHTA and CDR2 FQGNSA. The CDR3 consists of 15 residues. Written as DNA, the CDR3 is TGTGCCAGCAGCCGCGAGGGGGGGGCAGTAGATACGCAGTATTTT. Translation gives CASSREGGAVDTQYF.

The genes are TRBV2 and TRBJ1-4, with D perhaps TRBD1 (6 bases). The CDR3 is 15 residues long. Germline V gene data show CDR1 as SNHLY and CDR2 as FYNNEI. V lost 6 bases and J lost 5, with 16 bases in between. The CDR3 region has the DNA TGTGCCAGCAGGAGCAGGGACACAAGAAATGAAAAACTGTTTTTT. Translating gives CASRSRDTRNEKLFF.

The chain is built from TRBV7-8 and TRBJ2-3; tentatively, D is TRBD2 (6 bases). The CDR3 loop spans 14 amino acids. The germline CDR1 and CDR2 sequences are SGHVS and FQNEAQ. V was shortened by 6 bases and J by 5 bases, with 15 bases between the two germline ends. The CDR3 DNA follows: TGTGCCAGCAGGGAGGGCAGGGTGCGAGATACGCAGTATTTT. Translated, it gives CASREGRVRDTQYF.

The CDR3 DNA reads TGTGCCAGCAGTTTATGGGGGACTTCGACCACAGATACGCAGTATTTT. Amino acid sequence: CASSLWGTSTTDTQYF. V usage is TRBV28 and J usage is TRBJ2-3, with D possibly matching TRBD2 (6 bases). CDR1 is MDHEN, CDR2 SYDVKM, per germline. Trimming cost V 0 bases and J 2 bases, with 12 bases left between them. The CDR3 has 16 residues.

To note about this clone: Because the CDR3's place on the DNA is in doubt, the DNA is left out and the CDR3 is given as listed by TCRdb. V and J are TRBV21-1 and TRBJ1-5; the D call of TRBD1 is as the table states it, not checked on the DNA. TRBV21-1 is a documented pseudogene. The CDR3 region is 15 residues in length, termini included. CDR3 protein: CASSNWAFGNQPQHF.

The J gene is TRBJ1-2, the V gene TRBV5-6; 8 bases align to TRBD1. Germline CDR1 is SGHDT and CDR2 is YYEEEE. The CDR3 loop spans 18 amino acids. Trimming cost V 5 bases and J 0 bases; bases outside gene matches: 15. The CDR3 DNA follows: TGTGCCAGCAGACGAGAGGGACAGGACCTAAATCCTAACTATGGCTACACCTTC. It yields the protein CASRREGQDLNPNYGYTF.

This sequence joins TRBV18 and TRBJ1-2, with a tentative D call TRBD1 (6 bases). V gave up 2 bases and J gave up 3 bases, with 16 bases separating them. The length of the CDR3 is 16 residues. Looked up from germline, CDR1 is KGHSH and CDR2 is LQKENI. The CDR3 protein is CASSPNAGGSHYGYTF. DNA of the CDR3: TGTGCCAGCTCACCAAATGCGGGGGGCTCTCACTATGGCTACACCTTC.

The chain's CDR3 is CATSRQGHHNQPQHF. CDR3 nucleotide sequence: TGTGCCACCAGCAGACAGGGACACCACAATCAGCCCCAGCATTTT. The V call is TRBV15, the J call TRBJ1-5; D may be TRBD1 (6 bases). The germline gives CDR1 LNHNV, CDR2 YYDKDF (reference sequence). Between the trimmed V and J ends, which lost 2 bases and 3 bases, there was a span of 11 bases. The CDR3 is made up of 15 amino acids.

The chain combines TRBV11-2 with TRBJ1-1; possibly TRBD1 for D (5 bases). The V and J ends lost 0 bases and 1 base respectively, with 9 bases between them. The V gene's germline CDR1 is SGHAT and CDR2 FQNNGV. The CDR3 runs to 15 residues. CDR3 DNA: TGTGCCAGCAGCTTAGAGTGGGGGGGGAACACTGAAGCTTTCTTT. Its translation: CASSLEWGGNTEAFF.

The V and J genes are TRBV5-1 and TRBJ2-5; 12 bases are shared with TRBD2. Germline CDR1 and CDR2: SGHRS and YFSETQ. The CDR3 runs 15 residues. V shed 4 bases, J shed 5 bases, and the junction held 6 bases outside the gene matches. CDR3 DNA: TGCGCCAGCAGCACCCGGACTAGCGGGGCGGAGACCCAGTACTTC. It translates to CASSTRTSGAETQYF.

This chain joins TRBV5-1 and TRBJ2-1; no reliable D call. V was cut by 0 bases and J by 6 bases, with 7 bases left in between. This CDR3 is built from 13 residues. Germline V gene sequence: CDR1 SGHRS, CDR2 YFSETQ. CDR3 loop: CASSLVYPNEQFF. For the CDR3, the DNA is TGCGCCAGCAGCTTGGTCTACCCCAATGAGCAGTTCTTC.

This chain uses TRBV14 with TRBJ1-2; D may be TRBD1 (6 bases). V was trimmed by 0 bases and J by 5 bases, leaving 16 bases between them. The CDR3 extends over 16 amino acids. Germline CDR1 is SGHDN and CDR2 is FVKESK. Here the CDR3 reads CASSQDPGHPHYGYTF. The CDR3 region has the DNA TGTGCCAGCAGCCAAGATCCGGGACACCCTCATTATGGCTACACCTTC.

This chain links TRBV5-1 with TRBJ2-1; no clear D gene. Trimming removed 4 bases from V and 10 bases from J, with 18 bases in between. This CDR3 has 14 amino acids. Germline CDR1 is SGHRS and CDR2 is YFSETQ. The CDR3 is CASSSTDPEAEQFF. The CDR3 region has the DNA TGCGCCAGCAGCAGCACCGACCCCGAGGCCGAGCAGTTCTTC.

The chain uses TRBV7-6 and TRBJ1-1; 8 bases are a match to TRBD1. Looked up from germline, CDR1 is SGHVS and CDR2 is FNYEAQ. The CDR3 runs to 13 residues. V dropped 7 bases and J dropped 6; count of bases not matched to a gene: 7. CDR3 DNA sequence: TGTGCCAGCACCCAGGGGGCCCGGGCTGAAGCTTTCTTT. Amino acid sequence: CASTQGARAEAFF. Full variable domain (remainder filled in from reference TRBV7-6 and TRBJ1-1): GAGVSQSPRYKVTKRGQDVALRCDPISGHVSLYWYRQALGQGPEFLTYFNYEAQQDKSGLPNDRFSAERPEGSISTLTIQRTEQRDSAMYRCASTQGARAEAFFGQGTRLTVV.

The rearrangement uses TRBV27 and TRBJ1-6; D call uncertain. The germline CDR1 and CDR2 sequences are MNHEY and SMNVEV (reference sequence). Trimming took off 6 bases at V and 9 bases at J, with 12 bases between the two ends. The length of the CDR3 is 13 residues. CDR3 DNA: TGTGCCAGCAGCAGTAAATTGGTTTCACCCCTCCACTTT. As protein: CASSSKLVSPLHF.

The J gene is TRBJ2-1, the V gene TRBV5-4; 7 nucleotides line up with TRBD1. The V segment lost 10 bases and the J segment 0 bases; nucleotides outside the gene matches: 10. The CDR3 totals 15 residues. Germline V gene data show CDR1 as SGHNT and CDR2 as YYREEE (reference sequence). This chain's CDR3 is CAASSGTVSYNEQFF. CDR3 nucleotide sequence: TGTGCCGCCTCTTCCGGGACAGTCTCCTACAATGAGCAGTTCTTC.

The J gene is TRBJ2-1, the V gene TRBV4-1, with 9 bases identical to TRBD2. Germline CDR1 MGHRA, CDR2 YSYEKL. V lost 1 base to trimming and J lost 3 bases; unmatched junction nucleotides: 10. CDR3 length: 18 amino acids. In DNA, the CDR3 is TGCGCCAGCAGCCAAGGTAGTGGCGGGGGGGCTATCTACAATGAGCAGTTCTTC. Translation gives CASSQGSGGGAIYNEQFF.

Details on this clone: Other DNA sequences in this sample translate to the same CDR3. The gene calls are TRBV9 and TRBJ2-5; D is perhaps TRBD1 (5 bases). Trimming pared 1 base from V and 1 base from J, leaving 8 bases between. From germline, CDR1 is SGDLS and CDR2 YYNGEE. This CDR3 is 14 amino acids long. CDR3 sequence: CASSVSGSQETQYF. CDR3 nucleotides: TGTGCCAGCAGCGTATCAGGGTCCCAAGAGACCCAGTACTTC.

V gene TRBV5-1 combines with J gene TRBJ2-2; the D gene is possibly TRBD2 (7 bases). The V and J ends lost 0 bases and 3 bases respectively, with 12 bases between them. Germline assignment: CDR1 SGHRS and CDR2 YFSETQ. CDR3 length: 16 amino acids. The CDR3 DNA reads as TGCGCCAGCAGCTTGGGGCGGGGGCTATACACCGGGGAGCTGTTTTTT. Translated, it gives CASSLGRGLYTGELFF.

With respect to this clone: Other DNA sequences from this sample encode an identical CDR3 as well. The chain has TRBV5-1 and TRBJ1-1; 7 bases agree with TRBD1. Trimming at V came to 4 bases and at J to 1 base, leaving 7 bases not matched to a gene. Germline V gene sequence: CDR1 SGHRS, CDR2 YFSETQ. The CDR3 runs to 15 residues. CDR3 residues: CASSPLAGGNTEAFF. CDR3 bases: TGCGCCAGCAGCCCTCTGGCAGGGGGGAACACTGAAGCTTTCTTT.

The chain joins TRBV7-2 to TRBJ2-5; D might be TRBD2 (6 bases). Germline CDR1 and CDR2: SGHTA and FQGNSA. The CDR3 spans 13 residues. V was trimmed by 5 bases and J by 4 bases, leaving 11 bases between them. CDR3 bases: TGTGCCAGCAGCCAAAGAGCGGGAGAGACCCAGTACTTC. It is translated as CASSQRAGETQYF.